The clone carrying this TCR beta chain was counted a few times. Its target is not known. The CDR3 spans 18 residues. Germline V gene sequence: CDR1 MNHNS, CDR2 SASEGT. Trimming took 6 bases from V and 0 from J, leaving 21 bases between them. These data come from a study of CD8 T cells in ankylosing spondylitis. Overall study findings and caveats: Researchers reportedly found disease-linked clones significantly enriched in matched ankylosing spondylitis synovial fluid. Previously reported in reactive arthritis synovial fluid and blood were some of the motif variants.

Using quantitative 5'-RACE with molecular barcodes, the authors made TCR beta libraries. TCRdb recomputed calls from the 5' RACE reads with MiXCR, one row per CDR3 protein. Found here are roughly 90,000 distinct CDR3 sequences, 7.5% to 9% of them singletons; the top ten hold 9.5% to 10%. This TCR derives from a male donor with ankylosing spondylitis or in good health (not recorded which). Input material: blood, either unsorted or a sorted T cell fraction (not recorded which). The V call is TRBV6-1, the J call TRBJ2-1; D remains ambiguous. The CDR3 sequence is CASSGPAPPASSYNEQFF. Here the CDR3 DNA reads TGTGCCAGCAGCGGACCCGCACCCCCAGCGAGCTCCTACAATGAGCAGTTCTTC.